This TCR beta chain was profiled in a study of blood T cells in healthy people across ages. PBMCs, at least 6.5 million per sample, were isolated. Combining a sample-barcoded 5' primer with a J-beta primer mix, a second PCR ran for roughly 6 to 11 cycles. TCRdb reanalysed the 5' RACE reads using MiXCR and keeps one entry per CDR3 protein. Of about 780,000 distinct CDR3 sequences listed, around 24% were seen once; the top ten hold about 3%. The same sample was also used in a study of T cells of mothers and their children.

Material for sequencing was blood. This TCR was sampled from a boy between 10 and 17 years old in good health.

CDR3 protein: CSAREASGLSGYTF. In nucleotides, the CDR3 is TGCAGTGCTAGAGAGGCGTCGGGGCTATCGGGCTACACCTTC. This rearrangement joins TRBV20-1 to TRBJ1-2; D possibly corresponds to TRBD1 (5 bases). This CDR3 has 14 residues. V gave up 0 bases and J gave up 8 bases, with 16 bases separating them. Germline CDR1 is DFQATT and CDR2 is SNEGSKA (reference sequence).